This T cell receptor beta chain was identified during a study of tumor-infiltrating lymphocytes in oesophageal squamous cell carcinoma. TCRdb recomputed calls from the PCR reads with MiXCR, one row per CDR3 protein. This table has 5,500 to 6,500 distinct CDR3 sequences, approximately 15% appearing once. CDR3 size: 13 residues. V lost 1 base and J 3 bases, leaving 9 bases between the germline ends. The V gene's germline CDR1 is DFQATT and CDR2 SNEGSKA (reference sequence). This clonotype was observed at least ten times. The V call is TRBV20-1, the J call TRBJ1-2; D is ambiguous. Sequenced input: esophageal tumor tissue. This TCR was sampled from a male donor with esophageal squamous cell carcinoma. CDR3 loop: CSARGATDYGYTF. CDR3 sequence (DNA): TGCAGTGCTAGAGGTGCCACGGACTATGGCTACACCTTC.